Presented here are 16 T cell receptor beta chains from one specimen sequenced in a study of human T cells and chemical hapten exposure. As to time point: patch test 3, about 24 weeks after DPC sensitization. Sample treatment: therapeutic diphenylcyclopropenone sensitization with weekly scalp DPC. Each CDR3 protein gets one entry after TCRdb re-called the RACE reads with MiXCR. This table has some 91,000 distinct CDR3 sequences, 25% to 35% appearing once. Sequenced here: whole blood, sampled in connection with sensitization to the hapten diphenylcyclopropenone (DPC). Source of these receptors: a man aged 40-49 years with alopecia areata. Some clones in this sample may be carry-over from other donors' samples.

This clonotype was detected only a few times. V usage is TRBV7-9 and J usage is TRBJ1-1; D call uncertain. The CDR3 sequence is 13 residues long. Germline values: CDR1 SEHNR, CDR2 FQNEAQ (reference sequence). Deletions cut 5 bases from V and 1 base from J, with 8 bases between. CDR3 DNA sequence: TGTGCCAGCAGCCTGACATCGAACACTGAAGCTTTCTTT. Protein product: CASSLTSNTEAFF.

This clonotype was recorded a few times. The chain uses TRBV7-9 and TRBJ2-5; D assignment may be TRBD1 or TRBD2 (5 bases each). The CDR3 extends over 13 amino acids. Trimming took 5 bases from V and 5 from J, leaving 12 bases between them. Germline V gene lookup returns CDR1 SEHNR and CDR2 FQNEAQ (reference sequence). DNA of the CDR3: TGTGCCAGCAGCGGACGGGGCTATGAGACCCAGTACTTC. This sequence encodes CASSGRGYETQYF.

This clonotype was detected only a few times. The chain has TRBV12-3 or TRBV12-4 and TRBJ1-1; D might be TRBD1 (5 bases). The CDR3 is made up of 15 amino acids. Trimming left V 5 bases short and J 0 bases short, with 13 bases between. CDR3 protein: CASSPLTVLNTEAFF. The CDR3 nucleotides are TGTGCCAGCAGTCCTCTGACAGTGCTGAACACTGAAGCTTTCTTT.

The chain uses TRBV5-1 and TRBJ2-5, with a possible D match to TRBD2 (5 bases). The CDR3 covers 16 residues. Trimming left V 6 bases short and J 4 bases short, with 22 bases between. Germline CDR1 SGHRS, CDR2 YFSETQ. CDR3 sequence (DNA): TGCGCCAGCATCGTCCCGCCCGCCGGGGTCGGAGAGACCCAGTACTTC. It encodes CASIVPPAGVGETQYF.

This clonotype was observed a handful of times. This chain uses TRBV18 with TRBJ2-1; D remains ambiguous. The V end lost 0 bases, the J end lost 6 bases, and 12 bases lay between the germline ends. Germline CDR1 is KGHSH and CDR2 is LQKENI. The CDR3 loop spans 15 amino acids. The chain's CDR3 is CASSPPPVGGNEQFF. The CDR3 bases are TGTGCCAGCTCACCACCGCCAGTAGGTGGCAATGAGCAGTTCTTC.

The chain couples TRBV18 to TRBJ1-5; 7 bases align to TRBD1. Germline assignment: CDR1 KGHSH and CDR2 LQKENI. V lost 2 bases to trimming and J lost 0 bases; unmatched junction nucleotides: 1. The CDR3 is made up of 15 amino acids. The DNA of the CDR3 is TGTGCCAGCTCACCAGACAGGGCTAGCAATCAGCCCCAGCATTTT. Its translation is CASSPDRASNQPQHF.

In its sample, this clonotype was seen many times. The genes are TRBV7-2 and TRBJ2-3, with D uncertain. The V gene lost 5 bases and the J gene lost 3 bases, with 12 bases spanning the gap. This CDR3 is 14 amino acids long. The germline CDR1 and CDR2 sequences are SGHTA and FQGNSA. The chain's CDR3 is CASSLSHATDTQYF. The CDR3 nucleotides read TGTGCCAGCAGCCTTTCCCACGCTACAGATACGCAGTATTTT.

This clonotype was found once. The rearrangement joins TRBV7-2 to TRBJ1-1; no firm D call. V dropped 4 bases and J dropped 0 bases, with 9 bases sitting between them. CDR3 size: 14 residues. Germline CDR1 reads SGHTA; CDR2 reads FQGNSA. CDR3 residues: CASSSTAMNTEAFF. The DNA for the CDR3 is TGTGCCAGCAGCTCAACCGCGATGAACACTGAAGCTTTCTTT. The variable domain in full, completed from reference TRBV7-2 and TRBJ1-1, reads GAGVSQSPSNKVTEKGKDVELRCDPISGHTALYWYRQSLGQGLEFLIYFQGNSAPDKSGLPSDRFSAERTGGSVSTLTIQRTQQEDSAVYLCASSSTAMNTEAFFGQGTRLTVV.

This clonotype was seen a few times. CDR3 coding DNA: TGTGCCAGCAGTGAGACAGGGAATTCACCCCTCCACTTT. Amino acid sequence: CASSETGNSPLHF. J is TRBJ1-6 and V is TRBV28, with 7 positions matching TRBD1. Trimming cost V 5 bases and J 7 bases; bases outside gene matches: 2. Germline CDR1 MDHEN, CDR2 SYDVKM. The CDR3 is 13 amino acids. Drawing the rest from reference TRBV28 and TRBJ1-6, the complete variable domain is DVKVTQSSRYLVKRTGEKVFLECVQDMDHENMFWYRQDPGLGLRLIYFSYDVKMKEKGDIPEGYSVSREKKERFSLILESASTNQTSMYLCASSETGNSPLHFGNGTRLTVT.

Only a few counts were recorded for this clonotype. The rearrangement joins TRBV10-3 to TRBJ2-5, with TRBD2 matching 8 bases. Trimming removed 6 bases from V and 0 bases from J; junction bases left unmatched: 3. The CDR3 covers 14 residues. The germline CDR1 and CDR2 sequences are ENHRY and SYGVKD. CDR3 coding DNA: TGTGCCATCAGGAGCGGGAGAAACCAAGAGACCCAGTACTTC. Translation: CAIRSGRNQETQYF.

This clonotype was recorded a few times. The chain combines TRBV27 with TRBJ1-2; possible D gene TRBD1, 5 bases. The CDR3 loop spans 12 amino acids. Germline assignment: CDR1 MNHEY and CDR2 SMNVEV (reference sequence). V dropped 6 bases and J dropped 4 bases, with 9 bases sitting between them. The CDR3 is CASRSGSYGYTF. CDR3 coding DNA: TGTGCCAGCAGGTCAGGGAGCTATGGCTACACCTTC.

The CDR3 here is CASSRLQGPQQPQHF. DNA for the CDR3: TGTGCCAGCAGTAGATTACAGGGGCCCCAACAGCCCCAGCATTTT. The chain is built from TRBV2 and TRBJ1-5; 7 bases align to TRBD1. CDR1 SNHLY and CDR2 FYNNEI come from the germline V gene. The ends lost 5 bases at V and 7 bases at J; junction bases unmatched: 11. CDR3 size: 15 residues.

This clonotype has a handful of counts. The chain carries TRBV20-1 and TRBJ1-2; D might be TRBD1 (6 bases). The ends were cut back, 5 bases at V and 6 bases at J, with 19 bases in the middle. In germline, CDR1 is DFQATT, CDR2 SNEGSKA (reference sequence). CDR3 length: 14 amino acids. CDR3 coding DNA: TGCAGTGCTGCTATGGGGGATCGGGGGCATGGCTACACCTTC. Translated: CSAAMGDRGHGYTF.

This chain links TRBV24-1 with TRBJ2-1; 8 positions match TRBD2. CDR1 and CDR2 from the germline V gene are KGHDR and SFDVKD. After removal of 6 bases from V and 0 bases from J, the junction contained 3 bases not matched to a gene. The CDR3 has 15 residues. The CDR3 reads CATSLAGLSYNEQFF. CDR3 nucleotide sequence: TGTGCCACCAGTCTAGCGGGCCTCTCCTACAATGAGCAGTTCTTC.

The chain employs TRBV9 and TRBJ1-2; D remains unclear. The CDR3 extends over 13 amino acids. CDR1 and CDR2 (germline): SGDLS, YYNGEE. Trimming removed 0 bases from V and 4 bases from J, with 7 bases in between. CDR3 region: CASSVAQTYGYTF. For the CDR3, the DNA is TGTGCCAGCAGCGTAGCACAGACCTATGGCTACACCTTC.

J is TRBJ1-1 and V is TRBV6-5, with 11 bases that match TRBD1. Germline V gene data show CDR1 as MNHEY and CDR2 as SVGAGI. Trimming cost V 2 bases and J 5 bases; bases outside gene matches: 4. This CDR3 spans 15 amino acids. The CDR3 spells CASSYAWDRGTEAFF. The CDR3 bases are TGTGCCAGCAGTTACGCGTGGGACAGGGGGACTGAAGCTTTCTTT.